This T cell receptor beta chain derives from a study of identical twins. In its sample, this clonotype was seen a few times. The V gene lost 7 bases and the J gene lost 0 bases, with 12 bases spanning the gap. This CDR3 is 15 amino acids long. TCRdb itself ran the 5' RACE reads through MiXCR, one entry per CDR3 protein. The sample yields over 600,000 distinct CDR3 sequences, around 20% seen once. The data were also submitted as part of a second study, on T cells expressing NK-cell markers.

Sequencing was carried out using PBMCs. V gene TRBV12-3 or TRBV12-4 combines with J gene TRBJ2-2, with no clear D. This clonotype was obtained from a woman between 18 and 29 years old in good health. The CDR3 DNA reads as TGTGCCAGCACCCTTCTCGCCTCGAACACCGGGGAGCTGTTTTTT. As protein: CASTLLASNTGELFF.